Below are 29 T cell receptor beta chains sequenced from a single sample in a study of blood T cells in healthy people across ages. PCR was performed a second time for about 6 to 11 cycles using a sample-barcoded 5' primer and a J-beta primer mix. TCRdb fed the 5' RACE reads into MiXCR, producing one record per CDR3 protein. Here the sample spans 1.5 million or so distinct CDR3 sequences, roughly 45% being singletons. Sequences were obtained from blood. These receptors all come from a woman under 30 in good health.

This clonotype was seen more than once but under ten times. V and J are TRBV27 and TRBJ2-7; unclear D gene. Germline V CDR1 and CDR2: MNHEY, SMNVEV (reference sequence). The CDR3 is made up of 14 amino acids. With 3 bases removed from V and 2 bases from J, the gap between germline ends came to 11 bases. CDR3 loop: CASSFQNRTYEQYF. The CDR3 coding sequence is TGTGCCAGCAGTTTCCAGAACCGTACCTACGAGCAGTACTTC.

The rearrangement joins TRBV20-1 to TRBJ1-5, with D possibly TRBD1 on 5 matching bases. The germline V gene has CDR1 DFQATT and CDR2 SNEGSKA (reference sequence). CDR3 size: 14 residues. V lost 3 bases and J 4 bases, leaving 13 bases between the germline ends. The CDR3 sequence is CSASAGARNQPQHF. DNA for the CDR3: TGCAGTGCTAGCGCTGGGGCCCGAAATCAGCCCCAGCATTTT.

Note on this clonotype: At one end, the junction sequence differs from germline, possibly due to a read error. The chain uses TRBV4-1 and TRBJ2-3, with D unclear. The CDR3 covers 15 residues. In germline, CDR1 is MGHRA, CDR2 YSYEKL. CDR3 bases: TGCGCCGGCAGCCAAGAATCGCAGTCCACAGATACGCAGTATTTT. Amino acids: CAGSQESQSTDTQYF.

The V and J genes are TRBV7-3 and TRBJ2-3, with D possibly matching TRBD2 (5 bases). CDR1 and CDR2 from the germline V gene are SGHTA and FQGTGA. Trimming shortened V by 5 bases and J by 3 bases, and 9 bases separated the two germline ends. The CDR3 has 13 residues. The CDR3 sequence: CASSPGKTDTQYF. The DNA for the CDR3 is TGTGCCAGCAGCCCCGGGAAGACAGATACGCAGTATTTT.

V gene TRBV6-1 combines with J gene TRBJ2-6; possible D gene TRBD1, 6 bases. V dropped 5 bases and J dropped 0 bases, with 14 bases sitting between them. From germline, CDR1 is MNHNS and CDR2 SASEGT. This CDR3 has 17 amino acids. The CDR3 region is CASSQWGRISGANVLTF. The DNA for the CDR3 is TGTGCCAGCAGTCAATGGGGGCGAATCTCTGGGGCCAACGTCCTGACTTTC.

V and J are TRBV6-5 and TRBJ2-1; D is possibly TRBD1 (5 bases). CDR3 length equals 17 residues. Looked up from germline, CDR1 is MNHEY and CDR2 is SVGAGI. Trimming shortened V by 4 bases and J by 0 bases, and 16 bases separated the two germline ends. The chain's CDR3 is CASSSSPVGASYNEQFF. Here the CDR3 DNA reads TGTGCCAGCAGTTCGAGCCCTGTAGGGGCCTCCTACAATGAGCAGTTCTTC.

This clonotype was observed a handful of times. The chain recombines TRBV10-3 with TRBJ2-3, with D possibly being TRBD1 (6 bases). CDR3 length equals 17 residues. V lost 5 bases and J lost 1, with 19 bases in between. Germline V gene sequence: CDR1 ENHRY, CDR2 SYGVKD. The CDR3 DNA is TGTGCCATCAGTCTCGATGCGACTGGGGGCGGCACAGATACGCAGTATTTT. Translation gives CAISLDATGGGTDTQYF.

This clonotype was detected only a few times. The V call is TRBV20-1, the J call TRBJ2-5; 8 bases match TRBD2. The trim removed 6 bases at V and 1 base at J, leaving 10 bases unmatched. The CDR3 extends over 15 amino acids. Germline V lookup: CDR1 DFQATT, CDR2 SNEGSKA (reference sequence). DNA for the CDR3: TGCAGTGCGCAAACTAGCGGACTAAGCCAAGAGACCCAGTACTTC. Amino acids: CSAQTSGLSQETQYF.

The V call is TRBV28, the J call TRBJ2-7; 12 nucleotides agree with TRBD2. The ends lost 3 bases at V and 4 bases at J; junction bases unmatched: 4. CDR1 MDHEN and CDR2 SYDVKM come from the germline V gene. The CDR3 covers 15 residues. This CDR3 reads CASSFPSGGDYEQYF. In nucleotides, the CDR3 is TGTGCCAGCAGTTTCCCTAGCGGGGGGGATTACGAGCAGTACTTC.

The sample holds a few counts of this clonotype. V and J are TRBV12-3 or TRBV12-4 and TRBJ2-7; 9 bases align to TRBD1. CDR3 length equals 16 residues. Losses at the gene ends were 5 bases for V and 3 bases for J; bases not matched to a gene: 11. CDR3 nucleotide sequence: TGTGCCAGCAGTCTACCGGTCGGGACAGGGCTCTACGAGCAGTACTTC. Translating gives CASSLPVGTGLYEQYF.

The genes are TRBV7-6 and TRBJ2-5, with a possible D match to TRBD2 (7 bases). Germline V lookup: CDR1 SGHVS, CDR2 FNYEAQ. V dropped 5 bases and J dropped 5 bases, with 21 bases sitting between them. This CDR3 contains 16 residues. The CDR3 DNA reads as TGTGCCAGCAGCCCTATAATGGCGGGGGCCTACGAGACCCAGTACTTC. This sequence encodes CASSPIMAGAYETQYF.

The chain carries TRBV7-2 and TRBJ2-7; 15 bases match TRBD2. V lost 5 bases and J lost 4; bases outside the gene matches: 12. This CDR3 is built from 18 residues. Germline CDR1 reads SGHTA; CDR2 reads FQGNSA. CDR3 coding DNA: TGTGCCAGCAGCCAAGGGACTAGCGGGAGGCATCGTGCTTACGAGCAGTACTTC. Translating gives CASSQGTSGRHRAYEQYF.

The chain links TRBV7-9 to TRBJ2-7; tentative D call: TRBD1 (5 bases). The CDR3 totals 14 residues. In germline, CDR1 is SEHNR, CDR2 FQNEAQ (reference sequence). The V end lost 3 bases, the J end lost 3 bases, and 12 bases lay between the germline ends. The CDR3 here is CASSLDTIFYEQYF. DNA of the CDR3: TGTGCCAGCAGCTTGGACACGATCTTCTACGAGCAGTACTTC.

The chain carries TRBV20-1 and TRBJ2-4; the D gene is possibly TRBD1 (5 bases). Germline V lookup: CDR1 DFQATT, CDR2 SNEGSKA (reference sequence). The CDR3 contains 12 residues. V dropped 5 bases and J dropped 13 bases, with 18 bases sitting between them. CDR3 loop: CSADQGAGEQYF. The CDR3 DNA is TGCAGTGCTGACCAAGGGGCCGGAGAGCAGTACTTC.

The chain has TRBV4-1 and TRBJ2-1, with 7 bases aligning to TRBD2. The V gene's germline CDR1 is MGHRA and CDR2 YSYEKL. This CDR3 is built from 16 residues. Trimming cost V 0 bases and J 4 bases; bases outside gene matches: 6. The CDR3 DNA is TGCGCCAGCAGCCAAGAGTCCGGGACTAAATACAATGAGCAGTTCTTC. Protein sequence: CASSQESGTKYNEQFF.

This clonotype has a count of ten or more. The chain joins TRBV20-1 to TRBJ1-2; 7 bases map to TRBD1. The CDR3 is made up of 14 amino acids. Losses at the gene ends were 1 base for V and 7 bases for J; bases not matched to a gene: 9. Per germline, CDR1 DFQATT and CDR2 SNEGSKA (reference sequence). In DNA form, the CDR3 reads TGCAGTGCTAGAGGGGAACAGGGGTTTGGTGGCTACACCTTC. It yields the protein CSARGEQGFGGYTF.

This clonotype was recorded once. The chain is built from TRBV3-1 and TRBJ2-7, with 9 bases lining up with TRBD1. The last part of the DNA fits TRBJ2-5 better; the J call may be wrong. The CDR3 covers 16 residues. CDR1 is LGHDT, CDR2 YNNKEL, per germline (reference sequence). CDR3 DNA sequence: TGTGCCAGCAGCCAATGGGGACAGGGCTTATCAGAGACCCAGTACTTC. Translating it yields CASSQWGQGLSETQYF.

The chain has TRBV30 and TRBJ2-1; the match to TRBD2 covers 7 bases. V gave up 5 bases and J gave up 2 bases; unmatched junction bases: 6. Germline-derived CDR1 and CDR2 are GTSNPN and SVGIG (reference sequence). This CDR3 spans 14 amino acids. The CDR3 sequence: CAWAPSGTYNEQFF. In nucleotides, the CDR3 is TGTGCCTGGGCCCCCAGCGGGACCTACAATGAGCAGTTCTTC.

This clonotype has only a few counts. This chain connects TRBV15 to TRBJ2-5; perhaps TRBD2 as D (5 bases). The CDR3 runs 14 residues. The germline CDR1 and CDR2 sequences are LNHNV and YYDKDF (reference sequence). V was clipped by 5 bases and J by 5 bases, with 15 bases between them. CDR3: CATSADLASETQYF. The CDR3 DNA sequence: TGTGCCACCAGCGCGGACCTAGCTAGTGAGACCCAGTACTTC. Complete variable domain (other parts from reference TRBV15 and TRBJ2-5): DAMVIQNPRYQVTQFGKPVTLSCSQTLNHNVMYWYQQKSSQAPKLLFHYYDKDFNNEADTPDNFQSRRPNTSFCFLDIRSPGLGDTAMYLCATSADLASETQYFGPGTRLLVL.

This clonotype was picked up a small number of times. CDR3 nucleotide sequence: TGCGCCAGCAGCTTACAAGGACAGGGATCAGCGCAGTATTTT. Amino acids: CASSLQGQGSAQYF. The chain recombines TRBV5-1 with TRBJ2-3; 8 bases are shared with TRBD1. Germline lookup yields CDR1 SGHRS and CDR2 YFSETQ. The V segment lost 2 bases and the J segment 10 bases; nucleotides outside the gene matches: 9. The CDR3 extends over 14 amino acids.

This clonotype was seen only a few times. This rearrangement joins TRBV20-1 to TRBJ2-5; D gene unclear. The germline V gene has CDR1 DFQATT and CDR2 SNEGSKA (reference sequence). V shed 5 bases and J shed 5 bases, with 6 bases lying between them. The CDR3 is 10 residues long. The CDR3 region is CSAFGETQYF. In DNA form, the CDR3 reads TGCAGTGCTTTCGGGGAGACCCAGTACTTC.

This clonotype appeared many times. The chain links TRBV5-1 to TRBJ1-2; no definite D call. CDR3 length: 16 amino acids. Deletions cut 1 base from V and 3 bases from J, with 16 bases between. Germline V CDR1 and CDR2: SGHRS, YFSETQ. The CDR3 here is CASSLTPGSGDYGYTF. The DNA of the CDR3 is TGCGCCAGCAGCTTGACACCCGGTTCAGGCGACTATGGCTACACCTTC.

This clonotype was seen a few times. With a much larger clone just one base away, this may be a read error. The chain uses TRBV7-9 and TRBJ2-1; D might be TRBD1 or TRBD2, each matching 5 bases. This CDR3 comprises 13 residues. Per the germline V gene, CDR1 is SEHNR and CDR2 is FQNEAQ (reference sequence). The CDR3 bases are TGTGCCAGCAGCCGGGGCTCCGACAATGAGCAGTTCTTC. This encodes CASSRGSDNEQFF. The full variable domain, with the rest looked up from reference TRBV7-9 and TRBJ2-1, is DTGVSQNPRHKITKRGQNVTFRCDPISEHNRLYWYRQTLGQGPEFLTYFQNEAQLEKSRLLSDRFSAERPKGSFSTLEIQRTEQGDSAMYLCASSRGSDNEQFFGPGTRLTVL.

This clonotype was detected many times. The rearrangement joins TRBV5-1 to TRBJ2-1, with D possibly matching TRBD1 (6 bases). This CDR3 is 14 amino acids long. Germline CDR1 and CDR2: SGHRS and YFSETQ. The V and J ends lost 1 base and 6 bases respectively, with 11 bases between them. CDR3 DNA: TGCGCCAGCAGCTTGTCTGGGGGCTCCAATGAGCAGTTCTTC. Its protein product is CASSLSGGSNEQFF.

The V call is TRBV18, the J call TRBJ2-7, with D hard to call. The CDR3 is 12 residues long. Per germline, CDR1 KGHSH and CDR2 LQKENI. V dropped 3 bases and J dropped 4 bases, with 7 bases sitting between them. The CDR3 loop reads CASSPNVYEQYF. The CDR3 bases are TGTGCCAGCTCACCTAATGTTTACGAGCAGTACTTC.

This clonotype was counted at least ten times. The genes are TRBV10-3 and TRBJ2-7; TRBD2 matches 9 bases. Germline V gives CDR1 ENHRY, CDR2 SYGVKD. V gave up 6 bases and J gave up 6 bases; unmatched junction bases: 9. This CDR3 spans 14 amino acids. The CDR3 DNA reads as TGTGCCATCAGGGTTAGCGGGAGACTACTCGAGCAGTACTTC. This sequence encodes CAIRVSGRLLEQYF.

This clonotype was seen a few times. The chain uses TRBV2 and TRBJ1-2; D may be TRBD1 (5 bases). Trimming pared 6 bases from V and 4 bases from J, leaving 6 bases between. This CDR3 comprises 11 residues. Germline V gene lookup returns CDR1 SNHLY and CDR2 FYNNEI. This CDR3 is CASRGVYGYTF. The CDR3 bases are TGTGCCAGCAGGGGGGTCTATGGCTACACCTTC.

The rearrangement joins TRBV20-1 to TRBJ2-1, with 10 bases fitting TRBD2. Germline values: CDR1 DFQATT, CDR2 SNEGSKA (reference sequence). The V segment lost 3 bases and the J segment 3 bases; nucleotides outside the gene matches: 5. This CDR3 is built from 15 residues. The CDR3 DNA reads as TGCAGTGCTAGTGTAGCGGGGGGAGGCTACAATGAGCAGTTCTTC. It specifies CSASVAGGGYNEQFF.

This chain connects TRBV7-9 to TRBJ2-7, with 7 bases aligning to TRBD1. V lost 6 bases to trimming and J lost 4 bases; unmatched junction nucleotides: 15. CDR1 is SEHNR, CDR2 FQNEAQ, per germline (reference sequence). This CDR3 comprises 16 residues. In nucleotides, the CDR3 is TGTGCCAGCAGTCCTCCGGCCCGGGACAGTAAATACGAGCAGTACTTC. It is translated as CASSPPARDSKYEQYF.